A selection of T cell receptor beta chains follows, all from one sample in a study of T cells in Graves' hyperthyroidism and ophthalmopathy. TCRdb re-called the multiplex PCR reads through MiXCR, storing one row per CDR3 protein. Altogether 450,000 to 500,000 distinct CDR3 sequences are present, 22% being singletons, with the ten largest covering less than 65%. The sample was blood. The receptors derive from a woman in her 70s with Graves' ophthalmopathy. Each CDR3 is given with its conserved first and last residue. A D gene is named only where the DNA matches it firmly. Expanded clones get a size class; other rows say once, few or many, or leave the size out.

abundance,d_gene,v_gene,j_gene,CDR3nt,CDR3aa
-,-,TRBV30,TRBJ2-5,TGTGCCGCAAGTGCGGGGTTTGTCGGAGAGACCCAGTACTTC,CAASAGFVGETQYF
-,-,TRBV10-3,TRBJ2-3,TGTGCCATCAGACCCCGGGGCACAGATACGCAGTATTTT,CAIRPRGTDTQYF
many,TRBD2,TRBV3-1,TRBJ2-5,TGTGCCAGCAGCCAAGATCGGGGACTAGCGGGAGGAGAGACCCAGTACTTC,CASSQDRGLAGGETQYF
-,-,TRBV2,TRBJ2-5,TGTGCCAGCAATGGGTGGGGGGAGACCCAGTACTTC,CASNGWGETQYF
few,-,TRBV3-1,TRBJ1-1,TGTGCCAGCAGCCAAGGGGGGGGCAGTGAAGCTTTCTTT,CASSQGGGSEAFF
many,TRBD2,TRBV12-5,TRBJ2-1,TGTGCTAGTGGTGGAAAACTAGCGGGAGGTCTCTACAATGAGCAGTTCTTC,CASGGKLAGGLYNEQFF
few,TRBD2,TRBV6-1,TRBJ2-1,TGTGCCAGCAGTTCGTTTGGTGGACTAGGGAACTACAATGAGCAGTTCTTC,CASSSFGGLGNYNEQFF
few,-,TRBV6-1,TRBJ2-5,TGTGCCAGCAGTCCCCAGAGACAGGTTATGGTGACCCAGTACTTC,CASSPQRQVMVTQYF
-,TRBD1,TRBV19,TRBJ1-6,TGTGCCAGTCGGACAGGGGCGGATCATTCACCCCTCCACTTT,CASRTGADHSPLHF
many,TRBD2,TRBV6-2/TRBV6-3,TRBJ2-1,TGTGCCAGCAGGCCGGGACTAGCGGCCAGCGCGGGGGAGCAGTTCTTC,CASRPGLAASAGEQFF
many,-,TRBV7-2,TRBJ2-7,TGTGCCAGCAGTCGCCGGGACACCCACTACGAGCAGTACTTC,CASSRRDTHYEQYF
many,-,TRBV15,TRBJ1-1,TGTGCCACCAGCAGAGAGATTCAGGGATTGAACACTGAAGCTTTCTTT,CATSREIQGLNTEAFF
-,-,TRBV12-3/TRBV12-4,TRBJ1-2,TGTGCCAGCAGCCGGTACAGGGCGGACTATGGCTACACCTTC,CASSRYRADYGYTF
few,-,TRBV20-1,TRBJ2-7,TGCAGTGCTAGATTCCCTCACAGCTACGAGCAGTACTTC,CSARFPHSYEQYF
-,-,TRBV19,TRBJ1-1,TGTGCCAGTAGTACGGGACGGGTGAACACTGAAGCTTTCTTT,CASSTGRVNTEAFF
-,TRBD2,TRBV6-1,TRBJ2-1,TGTGCCAGCTCCGATTCTAGCGGATCCTACAATGAGCAGTTCTTC,CASSDSSGSYNEQFF
few,-,TRBV20-1,TRBJ1-5,TGCAGTGCTAGCAAGGAGCCCCAGCATTTT,CSASKEPQHF